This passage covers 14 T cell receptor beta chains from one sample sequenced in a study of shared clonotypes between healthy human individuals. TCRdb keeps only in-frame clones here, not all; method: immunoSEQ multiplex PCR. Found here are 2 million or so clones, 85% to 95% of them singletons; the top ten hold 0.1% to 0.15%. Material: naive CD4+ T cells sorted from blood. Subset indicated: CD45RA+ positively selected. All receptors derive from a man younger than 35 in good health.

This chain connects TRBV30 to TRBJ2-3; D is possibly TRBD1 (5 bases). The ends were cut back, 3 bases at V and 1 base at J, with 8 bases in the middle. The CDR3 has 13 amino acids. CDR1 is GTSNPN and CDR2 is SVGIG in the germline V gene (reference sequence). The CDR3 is CAWRGPGTDTQYF. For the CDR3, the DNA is TGTGCCTGGAGGGGGCCCGGCACAGATACGCAGTATTTT.

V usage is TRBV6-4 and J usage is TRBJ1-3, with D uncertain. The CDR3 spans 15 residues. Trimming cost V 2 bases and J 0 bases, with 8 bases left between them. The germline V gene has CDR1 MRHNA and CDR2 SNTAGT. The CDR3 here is CASSDGRRSGNTIYF. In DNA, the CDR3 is TGTGCCAGCAGTGACGGACGGCGCTCTGGAAACACCATATATTTT.

This CDR3 is CAWTEGNMNEKLFF. The CDR3 DNA reads TGTGCCTGGACCGAGGGGAATATGAATGAAAAACTGTTTTTT. This rearrangement joins TRBV30 to TRBJ1-4; a weak D match, TRBD1 (5 bases). Germline CDR1 GTSNPN, CDR2 SVGIG (reference sequence). This CDR3 has 14 residues. V was clipped by 4 bases and J by 5 bases, with 14 bases between them.

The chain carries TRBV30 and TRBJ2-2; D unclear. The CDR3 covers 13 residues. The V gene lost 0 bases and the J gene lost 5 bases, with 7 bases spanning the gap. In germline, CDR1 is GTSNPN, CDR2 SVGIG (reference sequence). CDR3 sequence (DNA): TGTGCCTGGAGTGTAACGTGGACCGGGGAGCTGTTTTTT. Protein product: CAWSVTWTGELFF.

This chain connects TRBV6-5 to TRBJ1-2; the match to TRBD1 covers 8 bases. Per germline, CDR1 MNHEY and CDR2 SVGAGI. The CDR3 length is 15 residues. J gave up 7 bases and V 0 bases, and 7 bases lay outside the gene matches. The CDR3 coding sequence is TGTGCCAGCAGTTACTCCGGGCAGGGGGCGTCTGGCTACACCTTC. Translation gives CASSYSGQGASGYTF.

The CDR3 sequence is CASSEFVTGGRFF. The CDR3, as DNA: TGTGCCAGCAGTGAATTTGTTACAGGGGGCCGGTTCTTC. This chain joins TRBV2 and TRBJ2-1; 9 bases are shared with TRBD1. CDR1 SNHLY and CDR2 FYNNEI come from the germline V gene. The V and J ends lost 2 bases and 15 bases, in that order; junction bases with no gene match: 8. CDR3 length equals 13 residues. Drawing the rest from reference TRBV2 and TRBJ2-1, the complete variable domain is EPEVTQTPSHQVTQMGQEVILRCVPISNHLYFYWYRQILGQKVEFLVSFYNNEISEKSEIFDDQFSVERPDGSNFTLKIRSTKLEDSAMYFCASSEFVTGGRFFGPGTRLTVL.

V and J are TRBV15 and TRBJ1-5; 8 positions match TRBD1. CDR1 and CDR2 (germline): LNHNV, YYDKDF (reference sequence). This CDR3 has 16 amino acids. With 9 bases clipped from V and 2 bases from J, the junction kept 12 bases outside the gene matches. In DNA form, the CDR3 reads TGTGCCACGGACAGGGAGGATGGTGGCGGCAATCAGCCCCAGCATTTT. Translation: CATDREDGGGNQPQHF.

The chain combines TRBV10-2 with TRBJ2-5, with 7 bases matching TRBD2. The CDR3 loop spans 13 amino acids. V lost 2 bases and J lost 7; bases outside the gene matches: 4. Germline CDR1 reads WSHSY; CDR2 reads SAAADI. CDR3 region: CASSEVPGGTQYF. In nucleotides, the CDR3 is TGCGCCAGCAGTGAGGTACCGGGGGGGACCCAGTACTTC.

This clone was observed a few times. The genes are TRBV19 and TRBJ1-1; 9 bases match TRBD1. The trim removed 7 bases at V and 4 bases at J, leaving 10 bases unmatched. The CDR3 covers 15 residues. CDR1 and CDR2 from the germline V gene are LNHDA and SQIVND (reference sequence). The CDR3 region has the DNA TGTGCCAGTATCCAGGGGACAGGGCTCGGCACTGAAGCTTTCTTT. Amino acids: CASIQGTGLGTEAFF.

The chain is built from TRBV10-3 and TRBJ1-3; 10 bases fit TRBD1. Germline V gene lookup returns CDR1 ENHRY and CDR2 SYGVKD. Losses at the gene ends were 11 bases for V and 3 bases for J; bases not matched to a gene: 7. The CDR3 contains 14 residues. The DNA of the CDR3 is TGTGCCCCCCTAGGGACAGGGGATGGAAACACCATATATTTT. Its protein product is CAPLGTGDGNTIYF.

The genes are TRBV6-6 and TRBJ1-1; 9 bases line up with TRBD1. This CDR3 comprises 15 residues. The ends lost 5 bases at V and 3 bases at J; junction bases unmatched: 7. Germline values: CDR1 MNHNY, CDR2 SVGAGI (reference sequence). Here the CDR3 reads CASSPQGAGYTEAFF. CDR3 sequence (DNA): TGTGCCAGCAGTCCACAGGGGGCTGGGTACACTGAAGCTTTCTTT.

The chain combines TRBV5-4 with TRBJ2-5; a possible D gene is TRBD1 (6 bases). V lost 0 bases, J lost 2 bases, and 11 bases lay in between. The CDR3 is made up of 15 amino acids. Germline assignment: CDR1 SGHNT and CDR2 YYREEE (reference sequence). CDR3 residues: CASSLGQALQETQYF. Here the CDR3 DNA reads TGTGCCAGCAGCTTGGGACAGGCCCTACAAGAGACCCAGTACTTC.

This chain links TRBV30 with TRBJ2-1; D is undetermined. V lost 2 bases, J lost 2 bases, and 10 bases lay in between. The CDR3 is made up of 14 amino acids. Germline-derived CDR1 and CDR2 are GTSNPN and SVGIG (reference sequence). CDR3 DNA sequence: TGTGCCTGGAGTAGGAAACCCACCTACAATGAGCAGTTCTTC. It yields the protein CAWSRKPTYNEQFF.

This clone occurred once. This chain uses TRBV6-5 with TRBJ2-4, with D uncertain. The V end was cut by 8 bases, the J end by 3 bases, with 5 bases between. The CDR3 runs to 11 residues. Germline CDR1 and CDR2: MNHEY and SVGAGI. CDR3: CASYSKNIQYF. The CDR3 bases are TGTGCCAGCTACAGCAAAAACATTCAGTACTTC.